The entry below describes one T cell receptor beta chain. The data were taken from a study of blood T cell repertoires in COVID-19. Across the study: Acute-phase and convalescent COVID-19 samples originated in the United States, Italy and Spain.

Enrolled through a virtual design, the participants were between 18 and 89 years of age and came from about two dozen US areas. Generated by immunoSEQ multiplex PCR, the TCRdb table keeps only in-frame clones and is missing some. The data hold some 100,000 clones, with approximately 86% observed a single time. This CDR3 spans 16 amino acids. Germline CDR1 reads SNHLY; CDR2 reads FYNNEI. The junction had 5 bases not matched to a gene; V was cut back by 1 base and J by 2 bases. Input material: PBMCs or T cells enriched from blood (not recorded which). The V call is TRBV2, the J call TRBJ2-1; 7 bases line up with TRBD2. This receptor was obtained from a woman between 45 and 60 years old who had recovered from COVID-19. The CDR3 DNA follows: TGTGCCAGCAGTGAAGGAGCGGGAACAACCTACAATGAGCAGTTCTTC. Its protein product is CASSEGAGTTYNEQFF.